This entry features one TCR beta chain sequence. What it recognizes is unknown. Germline assignment: CDR1 MNHNS and CDR2 SASEGT. The CDR3 consists of 14 residues. V lost 1 base and J 4 bases, leaving 11 bases between the germline ends. The sample originates from a study of human T cells and chemical hapten exposure. Study-wide context: Small pooled library volume differences mainly caused per-sample TCR yield variation. Study-wide results and caveats: Sensitization with DPC brought no change to TCRs above 1 in 1000 in frequency. In comparison with controls, expanded TCRs gave rise to a significantly larger number of large CDR3 similarity clusters.

What the library attached to individual cDNA molecules were unique molecular identifiers. TCRdb processed the RACE reads anew with MiXCR; each CDR3 protein has one entry. The data contain around 67,000 distinct CDR3 sequences, about 9% of them singletons. Time point defined: patch test 2, 6 weeks after DPC sensitization. Treatment: therapeutic diphenylcyclopropenone sensitization with weekly scalp DPC. The sequence came from a woman in her forties or fifties with alopecia areata. Some clones in this sample may be carry-over from other donors' samples. The V gene is TRBV6-1, the J gene TRBJ2-7; D remains unclear. Here the sequenced sample was whole blood, taken in connection with sensitization to the hapten diphenylcyclopropenone (DPC). CDR3 sequence reads: CASSEVSDPYEQYF. As DNA, the CDR3 is TGTGCCAGCAGTGAAGTCTCGGACCCTTACGAGCAGTACTTC.